The TCR beta chain described here comes from a study of T cell responses to AZD1222 COVID-19 vaccine. Points on this clone: The antigen is unknown.

Clones were read by immunoSEQ multiplex PCR, and TCRdb kept only the in-frame ones, dropping some. The sample consists of roughly 150,000 clones, approximately 90% of them appearing once. Study-wide points: In all cases, repertoires were sampled only after the peak T cell response. Along spike, vaccine-associated CD4 TCRs were found throughout, with dominance at 160-218 and 743-854. The breadth and depth of Spike-specific TCRs increased once two AZD1222 doses had been given.

CDR3 size: 17 residues. Trimming shortened V by 2 bases and J by 1 base, and 15 bases separated the two germline ends. The germline CDR1 and CDR2 sequences are MDHEN and SYDVKM. This clonotype was sampled from an adult in good health. Sequences were derived from peripheral blood, sampled on day 0 of AZD1222 vaccination. V usage is TRBV28 and J usage is TRBJ1-5, with D unresolved. CDR3 nucleotide sequence: TGTGCCAGCAGTTTAGCATTCGGCATCGGGAGCAATCAGCCCCAGCATTTT. Protein sequence: CASSLAFGIGSNQPQHF. The full variable domain, rest sourced from reference TRBV28 and TRBJ1-5, is DVKVTQSSRYLVKRTGEKVFLECVQDMDHENMFWYRQDPGLGLRLIYFSYDVKMKEKGDIPEGYSVSREKKERFSLILESASTNQTSMYLCASSLAFGIGSNQPQHFGDGTRLSIL.